The source of this TCR beta chain is a study of cytomegalovirus exposure and HLA in healthy donors. Regarding the study as a whole: Common viral pathogens were later found to be apparently linked to several of the most significant clusters.

It was with 60 Vbeta and 13 Jbeta primers that the PCR ran. Using immunoSEQ multiplex PCR, the repertoire was profiled, and TCRdb retains in-frame clones only, with some absent. This table has about 130,000 clones, roughly 70% appearing once. CDR1 SEHNR and CDR2 FQNEAQ come from the germline V gene (reference sequence). This CDR3 spans 17 amino acids. V trimming: 5 bases; J trimming: 7 bases; junction bases outside the gene matches: 15. For this clone: Its specificity is unknown.

The chain links TRBV7-9 to TRBJ1-3; TRBD1 agrees at 9 bases. The source of this sequence is a man aged 18-30 years in good health and CMV-seropositive. Sequenced: PBMCs. The CDR3 DNA reads TGTGCCAGCAGCGCGGGACAGGGCTTCGCCCTTCTTAACACCATATATTTT. Residues: CASSAGQGFALLNTIYF.